This T cell receptor (beta chain) was profiled in a study of cytomegalovirus exposure and HLA in healthy donors. As for the study in general: An early data release held tens of millions of unique TCRs from HLA-typed donors.

Comment on this clone: What it binds is unknown.

Findings and limits, study-wide: It was reportedly the case that the classifier diagnosed cytomegalovirus status with high specificity and sensitivity.

The PCR was carried out with 60 Vbeta primers and 13 Jbeta primers. Produced via immunoSEQ multiplex PCR; TCRdb's table is partial and in-frame only. The sample carries around 170,000 clones, under 80% recorded once. Input material: PBMCs. The source is a woman aged 25-40 years in good health and CMV-seropositive.

The DNA of the CDR3 is TGTGCTAGTGTTACCCGGGGAGGCTGCTCCTACGAGCAGTACTTC. This gives the protein CASVTRGGCSYEQYF. J is TRBJ2-7 and V is TRBV12-5, with D possibly TRBD2 on 6 matching bases. CDR3 length: 15 residues. V dropped 7 bases and J dropped 0 bases, with 16 bases sitting between them. Germline CDR1 is LGHNT and CDR2 is FRNRAP.